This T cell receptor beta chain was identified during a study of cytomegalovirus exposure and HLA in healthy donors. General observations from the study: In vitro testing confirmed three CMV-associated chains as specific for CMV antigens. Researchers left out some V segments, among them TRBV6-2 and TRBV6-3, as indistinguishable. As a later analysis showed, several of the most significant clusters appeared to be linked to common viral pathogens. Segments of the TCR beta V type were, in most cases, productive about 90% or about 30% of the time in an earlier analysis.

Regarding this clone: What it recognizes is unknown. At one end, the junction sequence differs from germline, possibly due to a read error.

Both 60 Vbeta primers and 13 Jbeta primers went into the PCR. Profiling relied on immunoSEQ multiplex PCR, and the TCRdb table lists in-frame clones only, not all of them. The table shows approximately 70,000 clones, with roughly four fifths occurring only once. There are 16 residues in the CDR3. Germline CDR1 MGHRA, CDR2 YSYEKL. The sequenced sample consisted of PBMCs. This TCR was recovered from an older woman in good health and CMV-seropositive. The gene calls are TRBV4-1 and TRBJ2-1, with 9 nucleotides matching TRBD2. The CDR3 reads CASSQDGAGGWNEQLF. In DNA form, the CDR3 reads TGCGCCAGCAGCCAAGATGGAGCGGGGGGTTGGAATGAGCAGCTCTTC.